These 20 T cell receptor beta chains share one sample of origin, sequenced in a study of spatial heterogeneity in lung cancer. Sample time point: sample taken at primary tumor resection. Sequencing was performed on whole RNA extracted from tumor and nontumor lung tissue, or from frozen PBMC, and the material was left unsorted. TCRdb processed the 5' RACE reads anew with MiXCR; each CDR3 protein has one entry. This table holds around 40,000 distinct CDR3 sequences, about 6% found once. The sequenced sample was PBMCs, obtained at surgery. These TCRs come from a male donor with early-stage non-small cell lung cancer.

The chain carries TRBV29-1 and TRBJ2-6; 8 bases align to TRBD2. The CDR3 covers 16 residues. V shed 3 bases and J 4 bases; nucleotides not matched to a gene: 8. Germline assignment: CDR1 SQVTM and CDR2 ANQGSEA. The CDR3 sequence: CSVDGGVGSGANVLTF. The CDR3, as DNA: TGCAGCGTTGACGGGGGGGTGGGAAGCGGGGCCAACGTCCTGACTTTC.

This clonotype has a count of ten or more. J is TRBJ1-2 and V is TRBV12-3 or TRBV12-4; 9 nucleotides align to TRBD1. CDR3 size: 15 residues. With V trimmed by 2 bases and J by 4 bases, 5 bases remained unmatched. The DNA of the CDR3 is TGTGCCAGCAGTTTACAAGGGACAGGGCCCTATGGCTACACCTTC. Protein sequence: CASSLQGTGPYGYTF.

This clonotype was found a few times. This chain joins TRBV18 and TRBJ1-1, with D maybe TRBD1 (6 bases). Germline V gene data show CDR1 as KGHSH and CDR2 as LQKENI. The V end was cut by 6 bases, the J end by 4 bases, with 21 bases between. This CDR3 comprises 16 residues. The CDR3 region is CASSRSLDGGGTEAFF. The DNA of the CDR3 is TGTGCCAGCTCCCGATCTCTGGACGGGGGCGGCACTGAAGCTTTCTTT.

This chain joins TRBV11-1 and TRBJ2-2; D unresolved. CDR3 length: 13 residues. V was trimmed by 5 bases and J by 7 bases, leaving 11 bases between them. Germline CDR1 and CDR2: SGHAT and FQDESV (reference sequence). CDR3 protein: CASSKDRSGELFF. The DNA of the CDR3 is TGTGCCAGCAGCAAGGATCGAAGCGGGGAGCTGTTTTTT.

Many counts were recorded for this clonotype. The chain employs TRBV10-1 and TRBJ2-2, with 8 nucleotides matching TRBD1. With 5 bases clipped from V and 0 bases from J, the junction kept 2 bases outside the gene matches. The CDR3 consists of 15 residues. In germline, CDR1 is WNHNN, CDR2 SYGVQD (reference sequence). The CDR3 DNA reads TGCGCCAGCAGTAGACAGGGGTCGAACACCGGGGAGCTGTTTTTT. Residues: CASSRQGSNTGELFF.

At least ten counts were recorded for this clonotype. CDR3 DNA sequence: TGTGCCAGCAGTGATGCGGGGGGGGCCTTCTTTCTCGGGGAGCTGTTTTTT. Protein sequence: CASSDAGGAFFLGELFF. This rearrangement joins TRBV2 to TRBJ2-2; 9 positions match TRBD2. The CDR3 is 17 amino acids. Trimming at V came to 3 bases and at J to 7 bases, leaving 12 bases not matched to a gene. Per germline, CDR1 SNHLY and CDR2 FYNNEI.

This clonotype showed up many times. The rearrangement links TRBV12-3 or TRBV12-4 to TRBJ2-3; 8 bases fit TRBD2. CDR3 length: 16 residues. V trimming: 10 bases; J trimming: 5 bases; junction bases outside the gene matches: 17. The CDR3 spells CATQSYAGGGEDTQYF. The CDR3, as DNA: TGTGCCACCCAGAGTTACGCGGGGGGTGGAGAAGATACGCAGTATTTT.

This clonotype appeared many times. The chain employs TRBV11-2 and TRBJ2-1, with TRBD2 as a possible D gene (5 bases). Germline CDR1 reads SGHAT; CDR2 reads FQNNGV. The V and J ends lost 6 bases and 0 bases respectively, with 12 bases between them. The CDR3 runs 15 residues. CDR3 loop: CASRKPGSSYNEQFF. CDR3 in DNA: TGTGCCAGCAGGAAACCGGGGAGCTCCTACAATGAGCAGTTCTTC.

There are a few counts of this clonotype. The rearrangement uses TRBV11-2 and TRBJ2-3; weak D call: TRBD2 (6 bases). Trimming removed 3 bases from V and 1 base from J, with 14 bases in between. The CDR3 extends over 16 amino acids. Germline V lookup: CDR1 SGHAT, CDR2 FQNNGV. CDR3 region: CASSLISGFRTDTQYF. The CDR3 DNA follows: TGTGCCAGCAGCTTGATAAGCGGGTTTCGCACAGATACGCAGTATTTT.

The chain is built from TRBV7-8 and TRBJ2-2; 10 positions agree with TRBD2. V was pared by 4 bases and J by 7 bases, with 12 bases of the junction left unmatched. This CDR3 comprises 17 residues. CDR1 and CDR2 from the germline V gene are SGHVS and FQNEAQ. This CDR3 reads CASSSRRSGGAHGELFF. DNA for the CDR3: TGTGCCAGCAGCTCGAGGAGAAGCGGGGGGGCGCACGGGGAGCTGTTTTTT. Full variable domain (outside the CDR3, taken from reference TRBV7-8 and TRBJ2-2): GAGVSQSPRYKVAKRGQDVALRCDPISGHVSLFWYQQALGQGPEFLTYFQNEAQLDKSGLPSDRFFAERPEGSVSTLKIQRTQQEDSAVYLCASSSRRSGGAHGELFFGEGSRLTVL.

This clonotype was observed many times. CDR3 protein: CSARGPSNSPLHF. The CDR3 DNA follows: TGCAGTGCTAGAGGACCAAGTAATTCACCCCTCCACTTT. The chain recombines TRBV20-1 with TRBJ1-6; D uncertain. Per germline, CDR1 DFQATT and CDR2 SNEGSKA (reference sequence). Trimming removed 1 base at V and 6 bases at J, with 7 bases between. CDR3 length: 13 amino acids.

This rearrangement joins TRBV3-1 to TRBJ1-6; D remains unclear. From germline, CDR1 is LGHDT and CDR2 YNNKEL (reference sequence). The CDR3 has 22 amino acids. V was clipped by 0 bases and J by 0 bases, with 24 bases between them. The CDR3 DNA reads as TGTGCCAGCAGCCAAGATGGGGTCCGGGGTCGAGGGCTCCCCTCCTATAATTCACCCCTCCACTTT. It codes for CASSQDGVRGRGLPSYNSPLHF.

This clonotype was recorded many times. CDR3 in DNA: TGTGCCAGCAGTTTAGGAGGGGGTCTAAACACCATATATTTT. Residues: CASSLGGGLNTIYF. J is TRBJ1-3 and V is TRBV12-3 or TRBV12-4; D is possibly TRBD1 (6 bases). This CDR3 region has 14 residues. Trimming left V 1 base short and J 6 bases short, with 10 bases between.

This clonotype was found many times. This rearrangement joins TRBV7-2 to TRBJ2-2; the D is unclear. The CDR3 is made up of 14 amino acids. The germline V gene has CDR1 SGHTA and CDR2 FQGNSA. V was trimmed by 8 bases and J by 3 bases, leaving 13 bases between them. The CDR3 DNA sequence: TGTGCCAGCTGGCGTAGAAGGGACACCGGGGAGCTGTTTTTT. Its translation is CASWRRRDTGELFF. Looking up the rest from reference TRBV7-2 and TRBJ2-2 gives the full variable domain: GAGVSQSPSNKVTEKGKDVELRCDPISGHTALYWYRQSLGQGLEFLIYFQGNSAPDKSGLPSDRFSAERTGGSVSTLTIQRTQQEDSAVYLCASWRRRDTGELFFGEGSRLTVL.

This clonotype was detected ten times or more. The chain uses TRBV20-1 and TRBJ1-2, with TRBD1 matching 9 bases. The junction had 6 bases not matched to a gene; V was cut back by 3 bases and J by 4 bases. The CDR3 runs 14 residues. Per germline, CDR1 DFQATT and CDR2 SNEGSKA (reference sequence). In DNA, the CDR3 is TGCAGTGCTAGTGCAACAGGGGGCGCCTATGGCTACACCTTC. Residues: CSASATGGAYGYTF.

This clonotype has a count of ten or more. The CDR3 loop is CASSAATGSSYEQYF. CDR3 in DNA: TGCGCCAGCAGCGCCGCAACAGGGTCGTCCTACGAGCAGTACTTC. This sequence joins TRBV10-2 and TRBJ2-7; weak D call: TRBD1 (6 bases). V lost 6 bases and J 1 base, leaving 16 bases between the germline ends. This CDR3 has 15 amino acids. From germline, CDR1 is WSHSY and CDR2 SAAADI.

The DNA for the CDR3 is TGCGCCAGCAGCCTGGAGCCGGCGGGCAATCAGCCCCAGCATTTT. It specifies CASSLEPAGNQPQHF. J is TRBJ1-5 and V is TRBV4-1, with D hard to call. The V end was cut by 4 bases, the J end by 2 bases, with 12 bases between. The CDR3 is made up of 15 amino acids. Germline V gives CDR1 MGHRA, CDR2 YSYEKL.

This chain uses TRBV28 with TRBJ1-5; D possibly corresponds to TRBD1 (6 bases). The V gene's germline CDR1 is MDHEN and CDR2 SYDVKM. The CDR3 runs 15 residues. V lost 6 bases to trimming and J lost 2 bases, with 14 bases between them. CDR3 loop: CASRLRGGGNQPQHF. The CDR3 bases are TGTGCCAGCAGGCTCAGGGGAGGGGGCAATCAGCCCCAGCATTTT.

This clonotype was observed at least ten times. The chain employs TRBV7-9 and TRBJ1-1; the D is unclear. Germline V gives CDR1 SEHNR, CDR2 FQNEAQ (reference sequence). The CDR3 sequence is 13 residues long. The germline V and J ends were trimmed by 2 bases and 1 base, with 5 bases remaining between them. The CDR3 loop reads CASSLPGNTEAFF. In DNA form, the CDR3 reads TGTGCCAGCAGCTTACCCGGGAACACTGAAGCTTTCTTT.

The chain links TRBV5-4 to TRBJ1-1, with D possibly matching TRBD1 (6 bases). CDR1 and CDR2 from the germline V gene are SGHNT and YYREEE (reference sequence). CDR3 size: 15 residues. V was trimmed by 3 bases and J by 1 base, leaving 13 bases between them. The CDR3 bases are TGTGCCAGCAGCTCCTTGACAGGCCCGAACACTGAAGCTTTCTTT. This encodes CASSSLTGPNTEAFF.